The 27 T cell receptor beta chains below come from one sample, sequenced in a study of blood T cells in healthy people across ages. It was with a sample-barcoded 5' primer and a J-beta primer mix that a second PCR of about 6 to 11 cycles was run. MiXCR was run by TCRdb on the 5' RACE reads, yielding one entry per CDR3 protein. The repertoire consists of around 690,000 distinct CDR3 sequences, with under 65% occurring once and the leading ten covering about two fifths. Sequencing input: blood. The receptors stem from a man between 60 and 70 years old in good health.

V and J are TRBV6-4 and TRBJ2-1, with TRBD2 matching 10 bases. The CDR3 covers 15 residues. Looked up from germline, CDR1 is MRHNA and CDR2 is SNTAGT. Germline trimming cut 2 bases from V and 4 bases from J; bases unmatched to any gene: 2. CDR3 bases: TGTGCCAGCAGTGACATTAGCGGGGGGTACAATGAGCAGTTCTTC. This codes for CASSDISGGYNEQFF.

In this sample, this clonotype turned up a few times. The chain couples TRBV5-1 to TRBJ2-1, with TRBD2 matching over 8 bases. Germline lookup yields CDR1 SGHRS and CDR2 YFSETQ. There are 15 residues in the CDR3. V shed 4 bases and J 1 base; nucleotides not matched to a gene: 4. The CDR3 nucleotides are TGCGCCAGCAGCGGACGACTAGCGTCCTACAATGAGCAGTTCTTC. Translating gives CASSGRLASYNEQFF. Filled out from reference TRBV5-1 and TRBJ2-1, the complete variable domain reads KAGVTQTPRYLIKTRGQQVTLSCSPISGHRSVSWYQQTPGQGLQFLFEYFSETQRNKGNFPGRFSGRQFSNSRSEMNVSTLELGDSALYLCASSGRLASYNEQFFGPGTRLTVL.

The count of this clonotype is one. This rearrangement joins TRBV6-5 to TRBJ2-7, with 8 bases identical to TRBD1. Germline assignment: CDR1 MNHEY and CDR2 SVGAGI. V gave up 0 bases and J gave up 3 bases; unmatched junction bases: 10. The CDR3 sequence is 17 residues long. The CDR3 nucleotides read TGTGCCAGCAGTTACTCAGGTACCGGGACAGGAGTCTACGAGCAGTACTTC. Translation: CASSYSGTGTGVYEQYF.

This clonotype was observed a few times. CDR3 nucleotide sequence: TGTGCCAGCAGTTTAGGCCCCGGGGACTCCTACGAGCAGTACTTC. Its protein product is CASSLGPGDSYEQYF. The chain recombines TRBV12-3 or TRBV12-4 with TRBJ2-7, with D possibly being TRBD2 (5 bases). This CDR3 comprises 15 residues. The germline V and J ends were trimmed by 1 base and 0 bases, with 10 bases remaining between them.

The rearrangement links TRBV10-3 to TRBJ1-2, with 8 bases lining up with TRBD1. J gave up 0 bases and V 6 bases, and 6 bases lay outside the gene matches. Germline values: CDR1 ENHRY, CDR2 SYGVKD. The CDR3 spans 15 residues. As DNA, the CDR3 is TGTGCCATCAGCCTACAGGGGGGATCTAACTATGGCTACACCTTC. This gives the protein CAISLQGGSNYGYTF.

In its sample, this clonotype was seen a few times. The V and J genes are TRBV20-1 and TRBJ2-7, with TRBD1 matching over 7 bases. V dropped 3 bases and J dropped 7; count of bases not matched to a gene: 6. The germline gives CDR1 DFQATT, CDR2 SNEGSKA (reference sequence). This CDR3 has 12 amino acids. The CDR3 spells CSASHRGREQYF. CDR3 in DNA: TGCAGTGCTAGTCACAGGGGCAGGGAGCAGTACTTC.

The table lists this clonotype with a few counts. The chain carries TRBV20-1 and TRBJ2-5; 7 bases fit TRBD1. Germline V gene sequence: CDR1 DFQATT, CDR2 SNEGSKA (reference sequence). The junction had 16 bases not matched to a gene; V was cut back by 7 bases and J by 8 bases. This CDR3 is built from 14 residues. CDR3 nucleotides: TGCAGTGTTACGACAGGGTCACAAATATCCACCCAGTACTTC. Its protein is CSVTTGSQISTQYF.

The gene calls are TRBV29-1 and TRBJ1-6; tentatively, D is TRBD1 (5 bases). Germline CDR1 is SQVTM and CDR2 is ANQGSEA. V was trimmed by 6 bases and J by 7 bases, leaving 16 bases between them. The CDR3 is made up of 14 amino acids. CDR3 nucleotide sequence: TGCAGCGTGTCCGTGGGGGTGCAAAATTCACCCCTCCACTTT. Its protein product is CSVSVGVQNSPLHF. The full variable domain, in which reference TRBV29-1 and TRBJ1-6 provide the parts outside the CDR3, is SAVISQKPSRDICQRGTSLTIQCQVDSQVTMMFWYRQQPGQSLTLIATANQGSEATYESGFVIDKFPISRPNLTFSTLTVSNMSPEDSSIYLCSVSVGVQNSPLHFGNGTRLTVT.

The rearrangement uses TRBV20-1 and TRBJ2-4, with 13 bases fitting TRBD2. The junction had 8 bases not matched to a gene; V was cut back by 6 bases and J by 0 bases. Germline loops: CDR1 DFQATT, CDR2 SNEGSKA (reference sequence). The CDR3 is 17 amino acids. The CDR3 sequence: CSAKGLAGVLAKNIQYF. The CDR3 DNA follows: TGCAGTGCCAAAGGACTAGCGGGGGTTCTAGCCAAAAACATTCAGTACTTC.

This clonotype came up once. The CDR3 nucleotides read TGTGCCAGCAGCTTAGGCAGCCAGAGCAATCAGCCCCAGCATTTT. This encodes CASSLGSQSNQPQHF. This chain connects TRBV7-9 to TRBJ1-5; D ambiguous. Germline V gives CDR1 SEHNR, CDR2 FQNEAQ (reference sequence). This CDR3 has 15 amino acids. The ends were cut back, 1 base at V and 1 base at J, with 8 bases in the middle.

As for this clonotype: The junction does not match germline at one end; this may be a read error. The gene calls are TRBV29-1 and TRBJ2-4, with D possibly matching TRBD1 (6 bases). Germline V gene sequence: CDR1 SQVTM, CDR2 ANQGSEA. The CDR3 length is 14 residues. CDR3 coding DNA: TGCAGCGCCGGGACACGTTTAGCCAAAAACATTCTGTACTTC. Its translation is CSAGTRLAKNILYF.

This clonotype was counted between two and nine times. The chain joins TRBV5-1 to TRBJ2-5; 11 nucleotides match TRBD1. V dropped 0 bases and J dropped 3; count of bases not matched to a gene: 4. Per germline, CDR1 SGHRS and CDR2 YFSETQ. The CDR3 is 16 residues long. CDR3 loop: CASSLGGTGGKETQYF. The CDR3 nucleotides are TGCGCCAGCAGCTTGGGAGGGACAGGGGGTAAAGAGACCCAGTACTTC. Full variable domain (missing parts from reference TRBV5-1 and TRBJ2-5): KAGVTQTPRYLIKTRGQQVTLSCSPISGHRSVSWYQQTPGQGLQFLFEYFSETQRNKGNFPGRFSGRQFSNSRSEMNVSTLELGDSALYLCASSLGGTGGKETQYFGPGTRLLVL.

The chain joins TRBV6-1 to TRBJ2-1; 8 positions match TRBD2. V was clipped by 6 bases and J by 7 bases; unmatched bases: 5. This CDR3 has 13 amino acids. Germline CDR1 MNHNS, CDR2 SASEGT. The CDR3 region is CASRDPGGNEQFF. The CDR3 region has the DNA TGTGCCAGCAGAGATCCGGGGGGGAATGAGCAGTTCTTC.

V and J are TRBV9 and TRBJ2-3; D possibly corresponds to TRBD1 (6 bases). Germline assignment: CDR1 SGDLS and CDR2 YYNGEE. This CDR3 contains 14 residues. V shed 3 bases and J shed 6 bases, with 14 bases lying between them. In nucleotides, the CDR3 is TGTGCCAGCAGCGGCGGACAGAGCCCGGATACGCAGTATTTT. As protein: CASSGGQSPDTQYF.

The genes are TRBV5-1 and TRBJ2-3; 7 bases map to TRBD1. The V and J ends lost 5 bases and 0 bases, in that order; junction bases with no gene match: 3. Looked up from germline, CDR1 is SGHRS and CDR2 is YFSETQ. The CDR3 length is 14 residues. This CDR3 is CASRSDRSTDTQYF. CDR3 nucleotide sequence: TGCGCCAGCAGGTCGGACAGGAGCACAGATACGCAGTATTTT.

The chain couples TRBV12-3 or TRBV12-4 to TRBJ2-5; D is ambiguous. The J call is uncertain, as TRBJ2-7 better fits the DNA end. CDR3 size: 13 residues. This CDR3 is CASSRRVGHEQYF. The CDR3 region has the DNA TGTGCCAGCAGTCGTCGAGTTGGCCACGAGCAGTACTTC.

There are a few counts of this clonotype. This sequence joins TRBV7-9 and TRBJ2-5; either TRBD1 or TRBD2 may supply D (5 bases each). V was clipped by 4 bases and J by 8 bases, with 14 bases between them. Per the germline V gene, CDR1 is SEHNR and CDR2 is FQNEAQ (reference sequence). This CDR3 has 13 residues. The CDR3 DNA sequence: TGTGCCAGCAGCTACGACGTGGGGGAAACCCAGTACTTC. It encodes CASSYDVGETQYF. Drawing the rest from reference TRBV7-9 and TRBJ2-5, the complete variable domain is DTGVSQNPRHKITKRGQNVTFRCDPISEHNRLYWYRQTLGQGPEFLTYFQNEAQLEKSRLLSDRFSAERPKGSFSTLEIQRTEQGDSAMYLCASSYDVGETQYFGPGTRLLVL.

The V call is TRBV15, the J call TRBJ2-3, with TRBD1 matching over 7 bases. Trimming removed 0 bases from V and 1 base from J; junction bases left unmatched: 4. From germline, CDR1 is LNHNV and CDR2 YYDKDF (reference sequence). CDR3 size: 16 residues. DNA of the CDR3: TGTGCCACCAGCAGAGACGGGCAGGGGGGCACAGATACGCAGTATTTT. Translated, it gives CATSRDGQGGTDTQYF. Full variable domain (rest looked up from reference TRBV15 and TRBJ2-3): DAMVIQNPRYQVTQFGKPVTLSCSQTLNHNVMYWYQQKSSQAPKLLFHYYDKDFNNEADTPDNFQSRRPNTSFCFLDIRSPGLGDTAMYLCATSRDGQGGTDTQYFGPGTRLTVL.

The genes are TRBV15 and TRBJ2-5; D remains ambiguous. The V end was cut by 0 bases, the J end by 3 bases, with 8 bases between. The CDR3 covers 14 residues. CDR1 LNHNV and CDR2 YYDKDF come from the germline V gene (reference sequence). Here the CDR3 DNA reads TGTGCCACCAGCAGAGACCTGGGAAAAGAGACCCAGTACTTC. This gives the protein CATSRDLGKETQYF.

J is TRBJ2-2 and V is TRBV6-5; 12 positions agree with TRBD2. Per germline, CDR1 MNHEY and CDR2 SVGAGI. The junction had 3 bases not matched to a gene; V was cut back by 7 bases and J by 9 bases. The CDR3 length is 13 residues. The CDR3 here is CASTGTSGRELFF. As DNA, the CDR3 is TGTGCCAGCACCGGGACTAGCGGGCGGGAGCTGTTTTTT.

This clonotype was observed a handful of times. The V gene is TRBV4-1, the J gene TRBJ2-4; the D is unclear. Germline CDR1 reads MGHRA; CDR2 reads YSYEKL. The V and J ends lost 0 bases and 11 bases respectively, with 11 bases between them. This CDR3 contains 13 residues. The CDR3 DNA sequence: TGCGCCAGCAGCCAAGATGGTAACTTGGTTCAGTACTTC. Its protein product is CASSQDGNLVQYF.

This clonotype was recorded only once. The junction departs from germline at one end; a sequencing error may be responsible. V gene TRBV6-2 or TRBV6-3 combines with J gene TRBJ1-4; the D is unclear. Germline V lookup: CDR1 MNHEY, CDR2 SVGEGT. The CDR3 spans 13 residues. The CDR3 loop is CASSDSRAVKLFF. CDR3 nucleotide sequence: TGTGCCAGCAGTGACTCGCGGGCGGTAAAACTGTTTTTT.

The rearrangement joins TRBV29-1 to TRBJ2-5; 8 positions agree with TRBD2. The V and J ends lost 7 bases and 5 bases, in that order; junction bases with no gene match: 12. The CDR3 is made up of 14 amino acids. From germline, CDR1 is SQVTM and CDR2 ANQGSEA. The CDR3 sequence is CSASGGCEWETQYF. In DNA, the CDR3 is TGCAGCGCGTCGGGGGGGTGTGAGTGGGAGACCCAGTACTTC.

The genes are TRBV12-3 or TRBV12-4 and TRBJ2-5; tentative D call: TRBD1 (5 bases). V lost 2 bases and J lost 3, with 10 bases in between. The CDR3 sequence is 14 residues long. The CDR3 nucleotides read TGTGCCAGCAGTTTACGAGTACAGGAAGAGACCCAGTACTTC. Protein product: CASSLRVQEETQYF.

To note about this clonotype: Germline is not matched at one junction end, which may reflect a read error. The chain recombines TRBV6-5 with TRBJ2-7; TRBD1 agrees at 8 bases. The end of the DNA is better explained by TRBJ2-5, so the J call may be wrong. The CDR3 is made up of 16 amino acids. Germline V CDR1 and CDR2: MNHEY, SVGAGI. Here the CDR3 DNA reads TGTACCAGCAGTCGTCTGACAGGGGCTTCCCCAGAGACCCAGTACTTC. This translates into CTSSRLTGASPETQYF.

The chain employs TRBV6-6 and TRBJ1-6, with D tentatively TRBD1 (5 bases). This CDR3 is 16 amino acids long. Germline V CDR1 and CDR2: MNHNY, SVGAGI (reference sequence). V was pared by 2 bases and J by 5 bases, with 13 bases between. CDR3 bases: TGTGCCAGCAGTTACGCGGCAGGGAGAGATAATTCACCCCTCCACTTT. Amino acid sequence: CASSYAAGRDNSPLHF.

V and J are TRBV27 and TRBJ2-5, with TRBD2 as a possible D gene (6 bases). Trimming pared 4 bases from V and 2 bases from J, leaving 14 bases between. There are 15 residues in the CDR3. The germline gives CDR1 MNHEY, CDR2 SMNVEV (reference sequence). This CDR3 reads CASSWGDGGQETQYF. The CDR3 bases are TGTGCCAGCAGTTGGGGGGACGGGGGACAAGAGACCCAGTACTTC.